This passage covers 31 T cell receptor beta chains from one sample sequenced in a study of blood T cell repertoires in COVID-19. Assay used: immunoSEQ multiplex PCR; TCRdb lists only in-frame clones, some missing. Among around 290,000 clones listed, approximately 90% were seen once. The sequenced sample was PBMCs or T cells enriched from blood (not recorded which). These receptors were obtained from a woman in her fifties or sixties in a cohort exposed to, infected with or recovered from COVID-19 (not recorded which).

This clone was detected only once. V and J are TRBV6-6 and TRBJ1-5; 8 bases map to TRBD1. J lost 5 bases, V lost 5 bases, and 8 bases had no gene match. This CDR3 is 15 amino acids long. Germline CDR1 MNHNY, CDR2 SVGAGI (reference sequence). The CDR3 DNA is TGTGCCAGCAGTCACCCGGACAGGGCCGATCAGCCCCAGCATTTT. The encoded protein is CASSHPDRADQPQHF.

CDR3 DNA sequence: TGTGCCAGCAGCTCCACACCGGGCTCCTACAATGAGCAGTTCTTC. It specifies CASSSTPGSYNEQFF. The V and J genes are TRBV7-3 and TRBJ2-1; D ambiguous. Germline V lookup: CDR1 SGHTA, CDR2 FQGTGA. This CDR3 spans 15 amino acids. Between the trimmed V and J ends, which lost 4 bases and 0 bases, there was a span of 10 bases. Looking up the rest from reference TRBV7-3 and TRBJ2-1 gives the full variable domain: GAGVSQTPSNKVTEKGKYVELRCDPISGHTALYWYRQSLGQGPEFLIYFQGTGAADDSGLPNDRFFAVRPEGSVSTLKIQRTERGDSAVYLCASSSTPGSYNEQFFGPGTRLTVL.

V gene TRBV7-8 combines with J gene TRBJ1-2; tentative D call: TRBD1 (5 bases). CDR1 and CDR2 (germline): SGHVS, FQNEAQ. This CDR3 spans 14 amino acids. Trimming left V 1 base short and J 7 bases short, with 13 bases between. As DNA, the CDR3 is TGTGCCAGCAGCTTAGTCCGGGGCGGGGGTGGCTACACCTTC. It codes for CASSLVRGGGGYTF.

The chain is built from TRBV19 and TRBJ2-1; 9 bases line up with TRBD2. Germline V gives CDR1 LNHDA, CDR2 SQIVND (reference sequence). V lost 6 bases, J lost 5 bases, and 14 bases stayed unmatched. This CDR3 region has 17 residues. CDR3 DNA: TGTGCCAGTAGCCTCATACGAGCTAGCGGGATACACAATGAGCAGTTCTTC. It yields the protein CASSLIRASGIHNEQFF.

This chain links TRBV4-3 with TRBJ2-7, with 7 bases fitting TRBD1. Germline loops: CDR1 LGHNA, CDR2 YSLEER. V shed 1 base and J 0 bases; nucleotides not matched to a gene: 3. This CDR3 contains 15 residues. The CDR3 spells CASSQVGTVSYEQYF. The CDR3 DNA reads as TGCGCCAGCAGCCAAGTTGGGACAGTCTCCTACGAGCAGTACTTC.

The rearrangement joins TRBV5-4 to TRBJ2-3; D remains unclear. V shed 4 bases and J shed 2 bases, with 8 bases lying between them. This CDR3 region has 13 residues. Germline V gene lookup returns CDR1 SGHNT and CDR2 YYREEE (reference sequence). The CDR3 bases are TGTGCCAGCAGCCTAGAACCCACAGATACGCAGTATTTT. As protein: CASSLEPTDTQYF.

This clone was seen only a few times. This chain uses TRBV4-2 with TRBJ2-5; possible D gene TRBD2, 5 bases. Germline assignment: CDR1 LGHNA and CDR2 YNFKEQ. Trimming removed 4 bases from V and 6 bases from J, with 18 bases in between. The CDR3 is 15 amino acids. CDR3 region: CASSRKGEGRKTQYF. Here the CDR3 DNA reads TGTGCCAGCAGCCGAAAGGGAGAGGGTAGGAAGACCCAGTACTTC.

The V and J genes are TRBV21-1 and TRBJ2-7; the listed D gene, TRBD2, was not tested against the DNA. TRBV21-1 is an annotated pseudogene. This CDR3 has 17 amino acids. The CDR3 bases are TGTGCCAGCAGCAATACGCGACTAGCGGGAGGGCCCTACGAGCAGTACTTC. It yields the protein CASSNTRLAGGPYEQYF.

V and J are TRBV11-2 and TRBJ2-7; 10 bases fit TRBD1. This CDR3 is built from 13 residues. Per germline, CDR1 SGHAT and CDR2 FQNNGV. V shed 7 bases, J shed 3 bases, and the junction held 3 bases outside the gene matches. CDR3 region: CASNRDRGYEQYF. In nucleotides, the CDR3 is TGTGCCAGCAACCGGGACAGGGGCTACGAGCAGTACTTC.

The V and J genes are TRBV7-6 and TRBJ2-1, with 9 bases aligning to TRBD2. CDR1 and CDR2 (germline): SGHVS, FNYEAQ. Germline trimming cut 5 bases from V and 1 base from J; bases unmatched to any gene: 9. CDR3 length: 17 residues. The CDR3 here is CASSPLSGSLSYNEQFF. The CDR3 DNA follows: TGTGCCAGCAGCCCCCTTAGCGGGAGTTTATCCTACAATGAGCAGTTCTTC.

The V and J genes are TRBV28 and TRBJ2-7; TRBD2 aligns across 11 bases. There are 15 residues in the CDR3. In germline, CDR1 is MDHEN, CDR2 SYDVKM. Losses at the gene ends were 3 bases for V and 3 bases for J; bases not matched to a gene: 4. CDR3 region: CASSFPGTSGYEQYF. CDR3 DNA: TGTGCCAGCAGTTTCCCGGGGACTAGCGGCTACGAGCAGTACTTC.

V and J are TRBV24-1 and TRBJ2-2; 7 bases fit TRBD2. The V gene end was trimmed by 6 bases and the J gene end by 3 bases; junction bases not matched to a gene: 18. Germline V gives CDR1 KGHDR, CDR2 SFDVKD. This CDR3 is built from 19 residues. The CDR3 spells CATSTAVLGREWDTGELFF. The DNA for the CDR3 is TGTGCCACCAGTACCGCGGTCCTTGGGAGGGAGTGGGACACCGGGGAGCTGTTTTTT.

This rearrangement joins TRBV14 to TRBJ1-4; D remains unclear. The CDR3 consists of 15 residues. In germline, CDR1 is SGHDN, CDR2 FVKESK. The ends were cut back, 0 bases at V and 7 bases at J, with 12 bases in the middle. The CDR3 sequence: CASSQDRVSGEKLFF. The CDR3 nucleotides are TGTGCCAGCAGCCAAGATCGGGTGTCGGGTGAAAAACTGTTTTTT.

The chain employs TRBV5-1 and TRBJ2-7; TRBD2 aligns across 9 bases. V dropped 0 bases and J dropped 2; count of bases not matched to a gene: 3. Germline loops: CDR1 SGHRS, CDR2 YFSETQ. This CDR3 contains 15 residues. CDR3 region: CASSLERGATYEQYF. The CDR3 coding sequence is TGCGCCAGCAGCTTGGAGCGGGGGGCGACCTACGAGCAGTACTTC.

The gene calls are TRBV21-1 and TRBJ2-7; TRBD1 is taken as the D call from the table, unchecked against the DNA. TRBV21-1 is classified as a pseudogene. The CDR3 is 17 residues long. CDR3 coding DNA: TGTGCCAGCAGCAAATCGGTAATTGGGACACCAGTTTACGAGCAGTACTTC. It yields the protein CASSKSVIGTPVYEQYF.

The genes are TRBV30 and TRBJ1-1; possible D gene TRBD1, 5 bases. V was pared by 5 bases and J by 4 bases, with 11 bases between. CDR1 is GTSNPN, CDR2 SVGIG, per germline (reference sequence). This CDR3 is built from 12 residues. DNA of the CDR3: TGTGCCTGGGGCAGGGTCGGCACTGAAGCTTTCTTT. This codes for CAWGRVGTEAFF.

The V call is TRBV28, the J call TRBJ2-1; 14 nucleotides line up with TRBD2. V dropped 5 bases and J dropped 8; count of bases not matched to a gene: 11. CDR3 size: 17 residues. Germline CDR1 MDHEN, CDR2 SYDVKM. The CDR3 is CASSTWTSGRTLYEQFF. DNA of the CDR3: TGTGCCAGCAGTACCTGGACTAGCGGGAGGACGCTGTATGAGCAGTTCTTC.

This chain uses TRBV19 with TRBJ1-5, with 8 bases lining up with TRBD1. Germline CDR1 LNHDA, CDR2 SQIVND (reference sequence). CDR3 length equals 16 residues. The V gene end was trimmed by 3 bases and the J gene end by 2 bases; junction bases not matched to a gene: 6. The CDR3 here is CASSIDRGVGNQPQHF. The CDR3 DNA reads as TGTGCCAGTAGTATTGACAGGGGCGTTGGCAATCAGCCCCAGCATTTT.

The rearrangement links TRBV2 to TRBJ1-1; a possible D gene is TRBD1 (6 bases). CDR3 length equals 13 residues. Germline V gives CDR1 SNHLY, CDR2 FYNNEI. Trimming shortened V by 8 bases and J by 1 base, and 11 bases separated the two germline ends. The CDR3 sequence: CASRSRGNTEAFF. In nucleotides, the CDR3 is TGTGCCAGCCGGAGCAGGGGGAACACTGAAGCTTTCTTT.

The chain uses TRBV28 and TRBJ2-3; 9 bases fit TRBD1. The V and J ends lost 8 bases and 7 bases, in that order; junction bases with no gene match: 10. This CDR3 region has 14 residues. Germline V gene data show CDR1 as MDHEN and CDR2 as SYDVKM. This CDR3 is CASSRTGAIHTQYF. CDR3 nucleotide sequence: TGTGCCAGCTCTAGGACAGGGGCTATTCATACGCAGTATTTT.

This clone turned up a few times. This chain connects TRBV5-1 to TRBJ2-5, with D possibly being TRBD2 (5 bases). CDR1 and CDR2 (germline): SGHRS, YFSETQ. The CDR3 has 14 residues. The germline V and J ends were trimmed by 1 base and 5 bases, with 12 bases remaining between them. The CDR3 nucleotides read TGCGCCAGCAGCTTGATGGGTTCGGGGGAGACCCAGTACTTC. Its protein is CASSLMGSGETQYF. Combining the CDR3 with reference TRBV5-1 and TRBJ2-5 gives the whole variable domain KAGVTQTPRYLIKTRGQQVTLSCSPISGHRSVSWYQQTPGQGLQFLFEYFSETQRNKGNFPGRFSGRQFSNSRSEMNVSTLELGDSALYLCASSLMGSGETQYFGPGTRLLVL.

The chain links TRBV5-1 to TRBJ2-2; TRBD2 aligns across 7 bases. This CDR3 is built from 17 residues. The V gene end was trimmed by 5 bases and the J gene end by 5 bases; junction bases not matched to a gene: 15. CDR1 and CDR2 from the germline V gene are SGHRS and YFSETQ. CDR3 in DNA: TGCGCCAGCAGAGGGCGGGCGGGAGCATCGGGGACCGGGGAGCTGTTTTTT. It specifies CASRGRAGASGTGELFF. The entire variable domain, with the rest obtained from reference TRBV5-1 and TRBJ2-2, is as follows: KAGVTQTPRYLIKTRGQQVTLSCSPISGHRSVSWYQQTPGQGLQFLFEYFSETQRNKGNFPGRFSGRQFSNSRSEMNVSTLELGDSALYLCASRGRAGASGTGELFFGEGSRLTVL.

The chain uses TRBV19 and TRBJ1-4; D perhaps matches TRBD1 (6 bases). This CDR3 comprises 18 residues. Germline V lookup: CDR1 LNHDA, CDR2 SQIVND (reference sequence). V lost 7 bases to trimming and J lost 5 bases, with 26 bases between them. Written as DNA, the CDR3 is TGTGCCAGTAATCTCAGGGGTAGTACAGGTACCCGGAATGAAAAACTGTTTTTT. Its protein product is CASNLRGSTGTRNEKLFF.

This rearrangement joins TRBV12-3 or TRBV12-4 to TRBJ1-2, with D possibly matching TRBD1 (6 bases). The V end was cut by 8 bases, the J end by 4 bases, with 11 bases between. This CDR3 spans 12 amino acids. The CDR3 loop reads CASSTGTYGYTF. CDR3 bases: TGTGCCAGCTCAACAGGGACCTATGGCTACACCTTC.

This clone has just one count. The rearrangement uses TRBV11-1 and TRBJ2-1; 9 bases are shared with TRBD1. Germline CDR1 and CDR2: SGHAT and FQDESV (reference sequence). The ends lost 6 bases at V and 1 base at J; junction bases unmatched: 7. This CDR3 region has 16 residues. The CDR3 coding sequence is TGTGCCAGCAGTAAACAGGGGGCTGTATCCTACAATGAGCAGTTCTTC. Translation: CASSKQGAVSYNEQFF.

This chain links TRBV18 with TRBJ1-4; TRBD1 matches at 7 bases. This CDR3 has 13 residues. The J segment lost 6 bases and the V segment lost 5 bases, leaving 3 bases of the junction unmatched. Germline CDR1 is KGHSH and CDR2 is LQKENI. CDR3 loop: CASSLGQDEKLFF. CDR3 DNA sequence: TGTGCCAGCTCATTAGGACAGGATGAAAAACTGTTTTTT.

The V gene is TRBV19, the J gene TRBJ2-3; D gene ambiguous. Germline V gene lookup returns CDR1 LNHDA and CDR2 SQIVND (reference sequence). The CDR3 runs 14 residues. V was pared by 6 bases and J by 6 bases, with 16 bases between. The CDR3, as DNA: TGTGCCAGTAGCATAAAAGCGCAGAGGGATACGCAGTATTTT. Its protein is CASSIKAQRDTQYF.

The CDR3 sequence is CASSVDSGRNEQFF. The CDR3 nucleotides are TGTGCCAGCAGCGTAGATAGCGGGAGGAATGAGCAGTTCTTC. The gene calls are TRBV9 and TRBJ2-1, with 10 bases lining up with TRBD2. J lost 7 bases, V lost 0 bases, and 1 base had no gene match. From germline, CDR1 is SGDLS and CDR2 YYNGEE. This CDR3 has 14 residues.

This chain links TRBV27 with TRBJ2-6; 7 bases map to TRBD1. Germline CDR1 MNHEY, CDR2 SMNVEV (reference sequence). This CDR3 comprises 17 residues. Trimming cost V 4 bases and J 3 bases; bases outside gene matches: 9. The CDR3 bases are TGTGCCAGCAGTTCCAAAGACAGGGCGCATGGGGCCAACGTCCTGACTTTC. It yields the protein CASSSKDRAHGANVLTF.

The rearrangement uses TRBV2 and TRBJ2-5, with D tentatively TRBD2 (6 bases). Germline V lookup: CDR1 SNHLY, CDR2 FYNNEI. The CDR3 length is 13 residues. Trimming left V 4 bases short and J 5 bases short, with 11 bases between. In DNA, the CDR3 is TGTGCCAGCAGTGTAGAGGGGAGGGAGACCCAGTACTTC. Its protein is CASSVEGRETQYF.

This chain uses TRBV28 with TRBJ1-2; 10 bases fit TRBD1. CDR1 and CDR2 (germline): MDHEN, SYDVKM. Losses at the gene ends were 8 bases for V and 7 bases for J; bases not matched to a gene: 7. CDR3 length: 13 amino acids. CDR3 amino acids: CASATGGEIGYTF. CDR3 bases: TGTGCCAGCGCGACAGGGGGCGAAATTGGCTACACCTTC.